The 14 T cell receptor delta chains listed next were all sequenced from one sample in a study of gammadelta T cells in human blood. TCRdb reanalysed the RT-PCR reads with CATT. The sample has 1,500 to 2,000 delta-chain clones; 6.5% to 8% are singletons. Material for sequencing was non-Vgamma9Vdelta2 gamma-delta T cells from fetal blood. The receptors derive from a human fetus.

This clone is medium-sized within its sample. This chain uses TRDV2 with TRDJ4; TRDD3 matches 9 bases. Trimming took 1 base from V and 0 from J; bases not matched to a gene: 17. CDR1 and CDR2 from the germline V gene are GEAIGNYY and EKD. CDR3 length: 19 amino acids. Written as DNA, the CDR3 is TGTGCCTGTGACACATCCTCAAGGGGATACGCGGCTCATTCCAGACCCCTGATCTTT. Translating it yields CACDTSSRGYAAHSRPLIF.

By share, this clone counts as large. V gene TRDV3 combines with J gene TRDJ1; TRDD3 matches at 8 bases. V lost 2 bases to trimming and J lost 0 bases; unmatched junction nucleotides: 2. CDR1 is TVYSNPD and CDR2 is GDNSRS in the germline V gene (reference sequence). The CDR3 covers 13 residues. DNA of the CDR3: TGTGCCTTTGTACTGGGGGACACCGATAAACTCATCTTT. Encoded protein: CAFVLGDTDKLIF.

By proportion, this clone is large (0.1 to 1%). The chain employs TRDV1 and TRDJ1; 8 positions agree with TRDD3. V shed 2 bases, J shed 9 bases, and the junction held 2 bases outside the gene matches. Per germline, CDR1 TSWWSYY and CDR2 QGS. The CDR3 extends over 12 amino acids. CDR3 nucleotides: TGTGCTCTTGGGGAAGCGGGGATACAACTCATCTTT. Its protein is CALGEAGIQLIF.

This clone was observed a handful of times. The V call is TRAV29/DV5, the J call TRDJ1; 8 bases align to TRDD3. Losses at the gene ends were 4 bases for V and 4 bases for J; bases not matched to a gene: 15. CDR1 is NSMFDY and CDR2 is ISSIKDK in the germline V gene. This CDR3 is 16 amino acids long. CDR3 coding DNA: TGTGCAGCACGGGGTTCGGTACTGGGGGCCCTCGATAAACTCATCTTT. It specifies CAARGSVLGALDKLIF.

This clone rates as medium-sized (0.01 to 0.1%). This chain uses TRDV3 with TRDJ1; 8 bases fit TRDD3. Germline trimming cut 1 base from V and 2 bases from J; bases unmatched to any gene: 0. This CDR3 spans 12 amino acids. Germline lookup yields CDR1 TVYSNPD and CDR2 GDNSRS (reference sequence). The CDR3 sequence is CAFNWGTDKLIF. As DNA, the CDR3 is TGTGCCTTTAACTGGGGGACCGATAAACTCATCTTT.

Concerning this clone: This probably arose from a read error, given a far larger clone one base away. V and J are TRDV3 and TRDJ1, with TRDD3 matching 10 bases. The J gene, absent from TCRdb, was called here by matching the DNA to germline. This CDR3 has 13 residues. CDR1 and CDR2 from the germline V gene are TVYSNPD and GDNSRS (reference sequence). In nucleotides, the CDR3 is TGTGCTTGTGTACTGGGGGATACCGATAAACTCATCTTT. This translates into CACVLGDTDKLIF. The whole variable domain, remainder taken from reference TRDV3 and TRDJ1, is CDKVTQSSPDQTVASGSEVVLLCTYDTVYSNPDLFWYRIRPDYSFQFVFYGDNSRSEGADFTQGRFSVKHILTQKAFHLVISPVRTEDSATYYCACVLGDTDKLIFGKGTRVTVEP.

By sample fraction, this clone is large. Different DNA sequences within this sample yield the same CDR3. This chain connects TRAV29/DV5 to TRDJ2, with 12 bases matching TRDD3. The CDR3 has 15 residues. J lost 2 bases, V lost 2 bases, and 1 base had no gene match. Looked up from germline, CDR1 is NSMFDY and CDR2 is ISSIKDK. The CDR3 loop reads CAASTGGYLTAQLFF. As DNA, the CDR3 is TGTGCAGCAAGTACTGGGGGATACTTGACAGCACAACTCTTCTTT.

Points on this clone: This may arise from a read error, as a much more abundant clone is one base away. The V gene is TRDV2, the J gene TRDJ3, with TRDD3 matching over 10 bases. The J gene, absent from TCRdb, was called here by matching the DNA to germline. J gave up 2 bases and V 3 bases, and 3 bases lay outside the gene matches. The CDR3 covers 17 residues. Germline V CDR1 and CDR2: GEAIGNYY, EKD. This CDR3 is CACDWWGIPWDTRQMFF. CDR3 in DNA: TGTGCCTGTGACTGGTGGGGGATACCCTGGGACACCCGACAGATGTTTTTC.

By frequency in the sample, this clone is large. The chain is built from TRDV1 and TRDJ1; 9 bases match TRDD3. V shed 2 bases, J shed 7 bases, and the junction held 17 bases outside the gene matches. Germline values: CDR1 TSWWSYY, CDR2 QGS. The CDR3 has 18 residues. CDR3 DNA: TGTGCTCTTGGGGAAAGTCCCCACCTTCGGGGATACGGTGTTAAACTCATCTTT. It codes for CALGESPHLRGYGVKLIF.

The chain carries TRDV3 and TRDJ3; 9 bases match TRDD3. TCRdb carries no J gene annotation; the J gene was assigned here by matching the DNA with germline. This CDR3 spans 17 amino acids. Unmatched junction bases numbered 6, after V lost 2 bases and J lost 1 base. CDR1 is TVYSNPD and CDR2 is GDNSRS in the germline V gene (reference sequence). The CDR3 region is CAFDGGIPSWDTRQMFF. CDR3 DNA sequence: TGTGCCTTTGATGGGGGGATACCGTCCTGGGACACCCGACAGATGTTTTTC.

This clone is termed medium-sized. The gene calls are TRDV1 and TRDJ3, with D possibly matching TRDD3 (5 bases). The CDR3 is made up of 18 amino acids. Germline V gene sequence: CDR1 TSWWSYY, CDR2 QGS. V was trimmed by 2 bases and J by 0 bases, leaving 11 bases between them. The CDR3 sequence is CALGESRGSSWDTRQMFF. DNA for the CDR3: TGTGCTCTTGGGGAAAGCAGGGGAAGCTCCTGGGACACCCGACAGATGTTTTTC.

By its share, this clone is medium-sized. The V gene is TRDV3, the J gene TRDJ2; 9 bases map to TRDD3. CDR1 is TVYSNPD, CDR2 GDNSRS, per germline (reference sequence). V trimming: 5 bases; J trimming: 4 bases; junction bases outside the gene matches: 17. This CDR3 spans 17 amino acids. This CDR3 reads CAPTGTGGITETAQLFF. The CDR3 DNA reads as TGTGCCCCGACCGGTACTGGGGGAATAACTGAGACAGCACAACTCTTCTTT. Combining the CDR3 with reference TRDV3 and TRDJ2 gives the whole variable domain CDKVTQSSPDQTVASGSEVVLLCTYDTVYSNPDLFWYRIRPDYSFQFVFYGDNSRSEGADFTQGRFSVKHILTQKAFHLVISPVRTEDSATYYCAPTGTGGITETAQLFFGKGTQLIVEP.

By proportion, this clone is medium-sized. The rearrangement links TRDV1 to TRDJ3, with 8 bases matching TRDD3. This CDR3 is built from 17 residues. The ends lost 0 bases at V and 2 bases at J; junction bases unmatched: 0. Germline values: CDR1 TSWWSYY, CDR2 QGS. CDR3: CALGELGDTWDTRQMFF. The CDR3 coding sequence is TGTGCTCTTGGGGAACTGGGGGATACCTGGGACACCCGACAGATGTTTTTC.

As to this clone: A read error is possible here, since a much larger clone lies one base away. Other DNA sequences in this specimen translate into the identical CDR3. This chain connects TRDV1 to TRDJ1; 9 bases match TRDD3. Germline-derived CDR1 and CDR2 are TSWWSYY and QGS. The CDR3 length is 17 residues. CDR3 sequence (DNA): TGTGCTCTTGGAGAACTCTCGTACTGGGGGACCACCGATAAACTCATCTTT. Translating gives CALGELSYWGTTDKLIF.